The 24 T cell receptor beta chains given below trace back to one sample, sequenced in a study of T-cell reconstitution after alpha-beta-depleted transplantation in children. TCRbeta library preparation incorporated unique molecular identifiers. Using its own MiXCR run on the PCR reads, TCRdb lists one record per CDR3 protein. The table lists around 480,000 distinct CDR3 sequences, 32% of them singletons, with 2% to 3% in the top ten. The sequenced sample was PBMCs from the stem cell graft donor, obtained from the stem cell graft. The receptors stem from a human donor who donated a stem cell graft to a child with aplastic anemia.

The rearrangement uses TRBV7-9 and TRBJ2-7, with D tentatively TRBD1 or TRBD2 (5 bases each). CDR1 is SEHNR and CDR2 is FQNEAQ in the germline V gene (reference sequence). V lost 4 bases and J 9 bases, leaving 10 bases between the germline ends. The CDR3 covers 11 residues. CDR3 in amino acids: CASSWDQGQYF. The DNA of the CDR3 is TGTGCCAGCAGCTGGGACCAGGGGCAGTACTTC.

The chain is built from TRBV21-1 and TRBJ2-3; TRBD2 is the table's D call, not checked against the DNA. TRBV21-1 is a documented pseudogene. This CDR3 contains 20 residues. CDR3 region: CASSKGFGLAGGPGTDTQYF. In nucleotides, the CDR3 is TGTGCCAGCAGCAAAGGATTCGGACTAGCGGGAGGGCCAGGGACAGATACGCAGTATTTT.

The table lists this clonotype with a few counts. V is TRBV6-2 or TRBV6-3 and J is TRBJ2-7; 14 positions match TRBD2. After removal of 5 bases from V and 4 bases from J, the junction contained 16 bases not matched to a gene. Per germline, CDR1 MNHEY and CDR2 SVGEGT. This CDR3 is 19 amino acids long. The CDR3 DNA reads as TGTGCCAGCAGTGAACCCCATCATATTCGGACTAGCGGGAGGTACGAGCAGTACGTC. It is translated as CASSEPHHIRTSGRYEQYV.

The J gene is TRBJ2-2, the V gene TRBV6-5, with D unresolved. Trimming shortened V by 0 bases and J by 6 bases, and 8 bases separated the two germline ends. Germline V gene sequence: CDR1 MNHEY, CDR2 SVGAGI. The CDR3 loop spans 14 amino acids. In DNA, the CDR3 is TGTGCCAGCAGTTACTCTTTTAAAGCCGGGGAGCTGTTTTTT. Residues: CASSYSFKAGELFF.

The chain has TRBV7-2 and TRBJ1-3; D possibly corresponds to TRBD1 (5 bases). CDR1 and CDR2 (germline): SGHTA, FQGNSA. V lost 5 bases to trimming and J lost 3 bases, with 14 bases between them. The CDR3 loop spans 15 amino acids. The CDR3 protein is CASSIGAVGGNTIYF. CDR3 bases: TGTGCCAGCAGCATAGGGGCGGTCGGTGGAAACACCATATATTTT.

Only a few counts were recorded for this clonotype. The J gene is TRBJ2-3, the V gene TRBV4-3, with D perhaps being TRBD1 or TRBD2 (5 bases each). The CDR3 has 17 residues. Germline lookup yields CDR1 LGHNA and CDR2 YSLEER. Deletions cut 1 base from V and 4 bases from J, with 18 bases between. CDR3 DNA: TGCGCCAGCAGCCAAGTGCCGGGGCAGGTGGGCGCAGATACGCAGTATTTT. Encoded protein: CASSQVPGQVGADTQYF.

The genes are TRBV7-2 and TRBJ1-2, with 7 bases fitting TRBD1. This CDR3 has 13 residues. V trimming: 1 base; J trimming: 7 bases; junction bases outside the gene matches: 3. Germline V gene data show CDR1 as SGHTA and CDR2 as FQGNSA. The DNA for the CDR3 is TGTGCCAGCAGCTTAGACAGGGGCGCTGGCTACACCTTC. It translates to CASSLDRGAGYTF.

The chain has TRBV1 and TRBJ2-2; no check of the table's D call, TRBD1, against the DNA was made. TRBV1 is shown as a pseudogene. The length of the CDR3 is 21 residues. This CDR3 is CTSRPTGKKAAPYTNTGELFF. As DNA, the CDR3 is TGCACCAGCAGACCGACAGGGAAAAAGGCGGCCCCATACACGAACACCGGGGAGCTGTTTTTT.

This clonotype was observed a few times. CDR3 sequence: CASSAGGRETQYF. Written as DNA, the CDR3 is TGTGCCAGCAGCGCAGGGGGCAGGGAGACCCAGTACTTC. The rearrangement links TRBV12-3 or TRBV12-4 to TRBJ2-5; 8 bases match TRBD1. V shed 6 bases and J 5 bases; nucleotides not matched to a gene: 5. There are 13 residues in the CDR3.

This clonotype showed up just a few times. This rearrangement joins TRBV12-3 or TRBV12-4 to TRBJ2-3; D is unresolved. This CDR3 is 12 amino acids long. CDR3: CASRGVSDTQYF. CDR3 nucleotide sequence: TGTGCTTCTCGCGGAGTCTCAGATACGCAGTATTTT.

This clonotype was found a few times. The chain joins TRBV4-2 to TRBJ1-1, with D unclear. The CDR3 extends over 14 amino acids. Trimming shortened V by 6 bases and J by 1 base, and 12 bases separated the two germline ends. Germline-derived CDR1 and CDR2 are LGHNA and YNFKEQ. CDR3 sequence reads: CASRLEGGNTEAFF. The CDR3 nucleotides read TGTGCCAGCAGGCTCGAGGGAGGGAACACTGAAGCTTTCTTT.

This clonotype turned up a few times. The chain carries TRBV7-6 and TRBJ2-2, with TRBD1 identical over 8 bases. CDR1 is SGHVS, CDR2 FNYEAQ, per germline. V gave up 2 bases and J gave up 4 bases; unmatched junction bases: 6. The CDR3 contains 16 residues. The CDR3: CASSLQGARGTGELFF. The CDR3 DNA reads as TGTGCCAGCAGCTTACAGGGGGCGAGAGGCACCGGGGAGCTGTTTTTT.

The rearrangement links TRBV12-3 or TRBV12-4 to TRBJ1-1; 7 positions agree with TRBD1. The CDR3 extends over 15 amino acids. J lost 4 bases, V lost 6 bases, and 11 bases had no gene match. Here the CDR3 reads CASRPVPRQGTEAFF. As DNA, the CDR3 is TGTGCCAGCAGGCCCGTCCCCCGACAGGGCACTGAAGCTTTCTTT.

CDR3 bases: TGCAGCGTGATCTCAGGGGAAACCTACGAGCAGTACGTC. This encodes CSVISGETYEQYV. The rearrangement joins TRBV29-1 to TRBJ2-7; maybe TRBD1 (6 bases). Trimming stripped 6 bases from V and 2 bases from J, with 14 bases between. Germline V lookup: CDR1 SQVTM, CDR2 ANQGSEA. The CDR3 length is 13 residues.

This clonotype was seen a handful of times. The V gene is TRBV6-5, the J gene TRBJ2-5; D not resolved. V lost 0 bases, J lost 1 base, and 9 bases lay in between. This CDR3 comprises 15 residues. CDR1 and CDR2 (germline): MNHEY, SVGAGI. CDR3 sequence: CASSYSGGRQETQYF. In nucleotides, the CDR3 is TGTGCCAGCAGTTACTCGGGCGGCCGCCAAGAGACCCAGTACTTC.

This chain joins TRBV5-1 and TRBJ2-7, with a possible D match to TRBD2 (6 bases). Germline-derived CDR1 and CDR2 are SGHRS and YFSETQ. Trimming removed 2 bases from V and 3 bases from J, with 15 bases in between. CDR3 size: 15 residues. This CDR3 is CASSFGGAANYEQYV. Written as DNA, the CDR3 is TGCGCCAGCAGCTTCGGGGGTGCGGCCAACTACGAGCAGTACGTC.

This clonotype was observed a handful of times. The genes are TRBV30 and TRBJ2-1, with TRBD2 as a possible D gene (6 bases). CDR1 GTSNPN and CDR2 SVGIG come from the germline V gene (reference sequence). V was cut by 1 base and J by 2 bases, with 6 bases left in between. The CDR3 sequence is 13 residues long. The CDR3 region is CAWSGLAYNEQFF. The CDR3, as DNA: TGTGCCTGGAGTGGACTAGCCTACAATGAGCAGTTCTTC.

This clonotype appeared a few times. The chain links TRBV10-3 to TRBJ2-7; D is perhaps TRBD1 (6 bases). Germline V gene lookup returns CDR1 ENHRY and CDR2 SYGVKD. There are 11 residues in the CDR3. The CDR3: CASGDPYEQYV. The DNA of the CDR3 is TGTGCATCAGGGGATCCCTACGAGCAGTACGTC.

The chain is built from TRBV5-1 and TRBJ2-7; 7 bases line up with TRBD1. This CDR3 spans 15 amino acids. CDR1 SGHRS and CDR2 YFSETQ come from the germline V gene. V shed 4 bases and J 2 bases; nucleotides not matched to a gene: 9. The CDR3 DNA follows: TGCGCCAGCAGCACACGACAGGGCAGAACCTACGAGCAGTACTTC. Residues: CASSTRQGRTYEQYF. Full variable domain (rest looked up from reference TRBV5-1 and TRBJ2-7): KAGVTQTPRYLIKTRGQQVTLSCSPISGHRSVSWYQQTPGQGLQFLFEYFSETQRNKGNFPGRFSGRQFSNSRSEMNVSTLELGDSALYLCASSTRQGRTYEQYFGPGTRLTVT.

This clonotype was seen once. The chain recombines TRBV5-5 with TRBJ2-5; perhaps TRBD2 as D (5 bases). The V end lost 1 base, the J end lost 3 bases, and 10 bases lay between the germline ends. CDR3 length equals 14 residues. Per germline, CDR1 SGHKS and CDR2 YYEKEE (reference sequence). CDR3 protein: CASSLISGKETQYF. DNA for the CDR3: TGTGCCAGCAGCTTGATAAGCGGAAAAGAGACCCAGTACTTC.

The V gene is TRBV3-1, the J gene TRBJ2-7, with D uncertain. Germline lookup yields CDR1 LGHDT and CDR2 YNNKEL (reference sequence). The CDR3 contains 12 residues. The germline V and J ends were trimmed by 8 bases and 3 bases, with 11 bases remaining between them. The CDR3 coding sequence is TGTGCCAGCGGTAAAGGGATCTACGAGCAGTACTTC. Translating it yields CASGKGIYEQYF.

The chain has TRBV4-3 and TRBJ1-2; no definite D call. Germline V CDR1 and CDR2: LGHNA, YSLEER. This CDR3 comprises 15 residues. V lost 1 base, J lost 3 bases, and 12 bases lay in between. CDR3 DNA: TGCGCCAGCAGCCAAGGTATAGGGATGGACTATGGCTACACCTTC. This sequence encodes CASSQGIGMDYGYTF.

The chain uses TRBV6-1 and TRBJ2-1; D possibly corresponds to TRBD2 (7 bases). Germline V lookup: CDR1 MNHNS, CDR2 SASEGT. CDR3 length equals 14 residues. V was clipped by 8 bases and J by 5 bases, with 16 bases between them. This CDR3 reads CASGRGGSNNEQFF. CDR3 sequence (DNA): TGTGCCAGCGGAAGGGGGGGGAGTAACAATGAGCAGTTCTTC.

This clonotype was found a few times. The chain is built from TRBV29-1 and TRBJ2-2; no reliable D call. The CDR3 is made up of 10 amino acids. V lost 6 bases and J 3 bases, leaving 2 bases between the germline ends. Germline lookup yields CDR1 SQVTM and CDR2 ANQGSEA. The CDR3 sequence: CSVHTGELFF. The CDR3 DNA reads as TGCAGCGTGCACACCGGGGAGCTGTTTTTT.